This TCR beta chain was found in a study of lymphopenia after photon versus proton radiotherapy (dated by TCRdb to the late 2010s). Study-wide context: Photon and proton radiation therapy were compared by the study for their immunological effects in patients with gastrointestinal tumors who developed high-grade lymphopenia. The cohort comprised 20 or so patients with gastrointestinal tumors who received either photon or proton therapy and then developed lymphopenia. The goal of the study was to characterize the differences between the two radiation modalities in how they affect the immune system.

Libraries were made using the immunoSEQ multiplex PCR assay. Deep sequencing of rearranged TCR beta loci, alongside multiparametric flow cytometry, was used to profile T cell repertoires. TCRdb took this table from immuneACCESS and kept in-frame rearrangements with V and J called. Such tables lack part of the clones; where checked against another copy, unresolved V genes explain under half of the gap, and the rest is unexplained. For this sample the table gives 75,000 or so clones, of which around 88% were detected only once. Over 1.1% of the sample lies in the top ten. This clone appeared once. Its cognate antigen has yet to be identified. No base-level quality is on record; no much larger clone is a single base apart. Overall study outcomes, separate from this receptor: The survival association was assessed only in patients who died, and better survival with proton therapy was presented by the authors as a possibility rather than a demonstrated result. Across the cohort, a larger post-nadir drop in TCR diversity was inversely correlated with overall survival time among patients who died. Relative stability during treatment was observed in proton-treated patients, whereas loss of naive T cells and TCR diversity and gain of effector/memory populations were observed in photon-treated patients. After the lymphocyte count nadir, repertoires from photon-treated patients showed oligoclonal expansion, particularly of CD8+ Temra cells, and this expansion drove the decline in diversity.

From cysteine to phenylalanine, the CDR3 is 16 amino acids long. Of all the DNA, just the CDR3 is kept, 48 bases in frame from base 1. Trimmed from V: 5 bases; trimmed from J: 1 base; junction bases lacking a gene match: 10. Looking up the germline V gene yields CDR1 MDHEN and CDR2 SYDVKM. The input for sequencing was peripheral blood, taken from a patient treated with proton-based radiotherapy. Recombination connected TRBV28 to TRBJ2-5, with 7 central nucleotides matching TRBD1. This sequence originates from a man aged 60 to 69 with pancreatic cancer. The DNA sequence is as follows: TGTGCCAGCAGTCTCACAGGGGCCGCTCCCCAAGAGACCCAGTACTTC. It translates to CASSLTGAAPQETQYF.